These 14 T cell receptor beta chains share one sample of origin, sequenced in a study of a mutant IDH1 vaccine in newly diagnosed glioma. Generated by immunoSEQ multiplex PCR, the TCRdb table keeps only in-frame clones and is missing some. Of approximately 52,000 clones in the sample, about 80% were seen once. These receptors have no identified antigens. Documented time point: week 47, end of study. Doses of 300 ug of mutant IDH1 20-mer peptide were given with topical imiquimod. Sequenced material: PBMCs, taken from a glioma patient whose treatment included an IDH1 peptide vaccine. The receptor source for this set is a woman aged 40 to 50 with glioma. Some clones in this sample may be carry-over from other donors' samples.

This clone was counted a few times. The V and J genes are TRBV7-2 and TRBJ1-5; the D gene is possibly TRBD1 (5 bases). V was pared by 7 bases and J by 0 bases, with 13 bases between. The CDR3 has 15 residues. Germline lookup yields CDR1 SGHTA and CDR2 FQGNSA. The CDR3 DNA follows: TGTGCCAGCACCCTGGGGGTGTATAGCAATCAGCCCCAGCATTTT. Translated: CASTLGVYSNQPQHF.

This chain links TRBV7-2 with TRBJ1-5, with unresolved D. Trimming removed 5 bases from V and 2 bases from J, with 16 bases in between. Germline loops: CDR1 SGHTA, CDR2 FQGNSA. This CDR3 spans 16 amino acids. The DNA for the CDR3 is TGTGCCAGCAGCCCCCGGATTAGTGGCGGCAATCAGCCCCAGCATTTT. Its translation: CASSPRISGGNQPQHF. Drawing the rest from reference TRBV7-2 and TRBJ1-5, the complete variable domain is GAGVSQSPSNKVTEKGKDVELRCDPISGHTALYWYRQSLGQGLEFLIYFQGNSAPDKSGLPSDRFSAERTGGSVSTLTIQRTQQEDSAVYLCASSPRISGGNQPQHFGDGTRLSIL.

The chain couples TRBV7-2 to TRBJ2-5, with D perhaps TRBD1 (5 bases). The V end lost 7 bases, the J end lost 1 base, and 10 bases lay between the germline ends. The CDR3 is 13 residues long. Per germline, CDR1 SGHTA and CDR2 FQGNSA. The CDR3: CASKRGTQETQYF. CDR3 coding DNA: TGTGCCAGCAAAAGGGGTACCCAAGAGACCCAGTACTTC.

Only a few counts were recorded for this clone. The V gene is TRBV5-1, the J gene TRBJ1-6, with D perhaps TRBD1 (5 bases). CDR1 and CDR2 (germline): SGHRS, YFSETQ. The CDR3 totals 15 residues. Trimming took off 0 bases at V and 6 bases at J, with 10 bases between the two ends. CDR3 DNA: TGCGCCAGCAGCTTGGGGGGCAGCCGTAATTCACCCCTCCACTTT. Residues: CASSLGGSRNSPLHF.

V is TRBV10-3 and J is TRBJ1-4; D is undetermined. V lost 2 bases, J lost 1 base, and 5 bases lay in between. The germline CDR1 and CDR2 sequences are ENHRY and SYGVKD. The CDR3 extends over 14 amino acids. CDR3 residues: CAISEGGTNEKLFF. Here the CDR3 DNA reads TGTGCCATCAGTGAGGGCGGAACTAATGAAAAACTGTTTTTT.

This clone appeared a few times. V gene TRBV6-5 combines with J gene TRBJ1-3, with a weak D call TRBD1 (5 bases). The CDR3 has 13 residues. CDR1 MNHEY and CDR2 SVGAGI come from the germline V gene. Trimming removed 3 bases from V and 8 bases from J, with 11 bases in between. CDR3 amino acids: CASSYGQSDTIYF. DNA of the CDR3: TGTGCCAGCAGTTATGGACAATCGGACACCATATATTTT.

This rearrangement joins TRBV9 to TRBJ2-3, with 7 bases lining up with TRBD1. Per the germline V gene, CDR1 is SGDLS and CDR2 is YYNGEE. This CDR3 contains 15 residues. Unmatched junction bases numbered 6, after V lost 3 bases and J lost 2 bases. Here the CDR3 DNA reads TGTGCCAGCAGCGCCTGGGACAGCTCCACAGATACGCAGTATTTT. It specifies CASSAWDSSTDTQYF. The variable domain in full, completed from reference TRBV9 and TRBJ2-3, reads DSGVTQTPKHLITATGQRVTLRCSPRSGDLSVYWYQQSLDQGLQFLIQYYNGEERAKGNILERFSAQQFPDLHSELNLSSLELGDSALYFCASSAWDSSTDTQYFGPGTRLTVL.

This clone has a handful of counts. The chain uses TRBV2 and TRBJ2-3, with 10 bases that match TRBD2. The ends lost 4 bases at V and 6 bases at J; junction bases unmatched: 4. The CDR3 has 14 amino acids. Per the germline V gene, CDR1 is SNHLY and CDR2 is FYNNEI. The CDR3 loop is CASSVAGGRDTQYF. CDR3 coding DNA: TGTGCCAGCAGTGTAGCGGGGGGCCGGGATACGCAGTATTTT.

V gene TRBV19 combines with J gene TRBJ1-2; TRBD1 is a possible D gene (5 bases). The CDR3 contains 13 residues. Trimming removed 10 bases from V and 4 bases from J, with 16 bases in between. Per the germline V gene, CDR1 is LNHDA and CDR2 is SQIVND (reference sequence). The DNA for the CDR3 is TGTGCCACCCACAGGTTCCCTTTCTATGGCTACACCTTC. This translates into CATHRFPFYGYTF.

Written as DNA, the CDR3 is TGTGCCAGCACCCGGACGGGGAGCTCCTACGAGCAGTACTTC. This encodes CASTRTGSSYEQYF. V gene TRBV9 combines with J gene TRBJ2-7; perhaps TRBD2 as D (5 bases). Germline V gene lookup returns CDR1 SGDLS and CDR2 YYNGEE. This CDR3 is 14 amino acids long. V lost 6 bases, J lost 0 bases, and 13 bases lay in between.

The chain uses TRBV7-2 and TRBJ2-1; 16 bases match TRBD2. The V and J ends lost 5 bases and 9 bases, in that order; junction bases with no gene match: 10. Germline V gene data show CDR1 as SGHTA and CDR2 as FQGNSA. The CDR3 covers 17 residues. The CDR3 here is CASSALSGLAGGVEQFF. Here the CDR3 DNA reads TGTGCCAGCAGCGCCCTATCGGGACTAGCGGGGGGGGTTGAGCAGTTCTTC. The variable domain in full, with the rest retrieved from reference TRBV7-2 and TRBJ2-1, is GAGVSQSPSNKVTEKGKDVELRCDPISGHTALYWYRQSLGQGLEFLIYFQGNSAPDKSGLPSDRFSAERTGGSVSTLTIQRTQQEDSAVYLCASSALSGLAGGVEQFFGPGTRLTVL.

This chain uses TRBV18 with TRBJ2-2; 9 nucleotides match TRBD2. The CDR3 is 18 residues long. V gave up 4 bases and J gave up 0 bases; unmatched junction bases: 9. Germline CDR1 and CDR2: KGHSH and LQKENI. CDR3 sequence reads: CASSRDRAGGSNTGELFF. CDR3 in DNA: TGTGCCAGCTCACGAGACCGAGCGGGGGGCTCGAACACCGGGGAGCTGTTTTTT.

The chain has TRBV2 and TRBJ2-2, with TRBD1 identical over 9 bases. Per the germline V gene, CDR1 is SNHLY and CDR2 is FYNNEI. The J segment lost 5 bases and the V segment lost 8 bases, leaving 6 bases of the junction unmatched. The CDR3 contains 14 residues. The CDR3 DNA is TGTGCCAGCGGGGGGACAGGGAGGACCGGGGAGCTGTTTTTT. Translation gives CASGGTGRTGELFF.

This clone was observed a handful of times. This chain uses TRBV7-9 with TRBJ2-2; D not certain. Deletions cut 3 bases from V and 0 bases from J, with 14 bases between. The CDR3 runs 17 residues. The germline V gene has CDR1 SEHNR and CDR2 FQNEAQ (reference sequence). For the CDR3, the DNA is TGTGCCAGCAGCTTTAAATCTGTGGAGACGAACACCGGGGAGCTGTTTTTT. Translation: CASSFKSVETNTGELFF. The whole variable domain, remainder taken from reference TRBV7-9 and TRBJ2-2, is DTGVSQNPRHKITKRGQNVTFRCDPISEHNRLYWYRQTLGQGPEFLTYFQNEAQLEKSRLLSDRFSAERPKGSFSTLEIQRTEQGDSAMYLCASSFKSVETNTGELFFGEGSRLTVL.